The clone carrying this TCR beta chain turned up a few times. These data are taken from a study of T cells in Graves' hyperthyroidism and ophthalmopathy. This CDR3 is 15 amino acids long. Germline CDR1 is SQVTM and CDR2 is ANQGSEA. J gave up 7 bases and V 4 bases, and 12 bases lay outside the gene matches. The source material, RNA transcripts, was used to amplify TCR beta CDR3 regions. Carried out on the TCR CDR3, a first-round RT-PCR used the HTBI primer set. TCRdb re-called the multiplex PCR reads with MiXCR, one entry per CDR3 protein. The sample has 480,000 or so distinct CDR3 sequences, 13% to 15% seen once.

The chain couples TRBV29-1 to TRBJ1-5, with TRBD1 matching over 8 bases. The sample consisted of blood. The receptor comes from a woman aged 18 to 35 with Graves' hyperthyroidism. The CDR3, as DNA: TGCAGCGTTGCCAATTCTGACAGGGGTGAACAGCCCCAGCATTTT. It translates to CSVANSDRGEQPQHF.